This T cell receptor beta chain stems from a study of shared clonotypes between healthy human individuals. Study-level points and caveats: The sampled material consisted only of blood, and tissue repertoires are likely to differ.

V was clipped by 2 bases and J by 10 bases, with 19 bases between them. Germline V CDR1 and CDR2: SQVTM, ANQGSEA. The CDR3 consists of 14 residues. Naive CD8 cells lacked CD45RO and underwent positive selection for CCR7, leaving out terminally differentiated effector memory CD45RA+ cells. Each sorted subset replicate got 200 ng genomic DNA, about 33,000 genomes. Original handling: ImmunoSEQ junction-only sequences lacked quality scores, so their filtering differed. Using immunoSEQ multiplex PCR, the repertoire was profiled, and TCRdb retains in-frame clones only, with some absent. Clone size and V and J calls were adopted from that table, with D and trimming inferred from the DNA. The sample carries about 2.1 million clones, around 93% recorded once. Comments on this clone: The target antigen is unknown.

The sequenced material came from naive CD8+ T cells from PBMCs. This chain connects TRBV29-1 to TRBJ2-3, with D possibly TRBD2 on 5 matching bases. The sequence came from a man aged 18 to 29 in good health. Some clones in this sample may be carry-over from other donors' samples. The DNA of the CDR3 is TGCAGCGTTGAACCGGGAAACTTGGACCCTCCGCAGTATTTT. This codes for CSVEPGNLDPPQYF.